The next 17 T cell receptor beta chains were all read from a single sample in a study of technical replicates of blood from several donors (dated by TCRdb to about 2017). Receptor amplification or capture employed the immunoSEQ multiplex PCR assay. Not all clones reach the TCRdb copy of this immuneACCESS table, which keeps in-frame sequences only. Checked studies attribute under half of the gap to unresolved V genes and leave the rest unexplained. The sample includes approximately 75,000 clones, with 95% to 98% observed a single time. The top ten hold around 0.31% of the sample. The sequenced sample consisted of T cells isolated from PBMCs. Receptor source: a human donor in good health.

The chain is built from TRBV6-1 and TRBJ1-1; the D is unclear. The length of the CDR3 is 11 residues. V was shortened by 6 bases and J by 5 bases, with 7 bases between the two germline ends. Germline V gene sequence: CDR1 MNHNS, CDR2 SASEGT. The CDR3 DNA sequence: TGTGCCAGCAGCTCACGGACTGAAGCTTTCTTT. The encoded protein is CASSSRTEAFF.

V is TRBV9 and J is TRBJ2-5; 8 nucleotides align to TRBD2. J was trimmed by 5 bases and V by 4 bases; bases with no gene match: 7. The CDR3 extends over 14 amino acids. Per the germline V gene, CDR1 is SGDLS and CDR2 is YYNGEE. The CDR3 is CASSSGGGAETQYF. DNA for the CDR3: TGTGCCAGCAGCTCGGGAGGGGGTGCGGAGACCCAGTACTTC.

The CDR3 DNA sequence: TGTGCCTGGCCTAAGCAGGACTATGGCTACACCTTC. Its translation is CAWPKQDYGYTF. The genes are TRBV30 and TRBJ1-2; D not certain. The CDR3 spans 12 residues. Germline V gene sequence: CDR1 GTSNPN, CDR2 SVGIG (reference sequence). V was clipped by 5 bases and J by 3 bases, with 10 bases between them. Looking up the rest from reference TRBV30 and TRBJ1-2 gives the full variable domain: SQTIHQWPATLVQPVGSPLSLECTVEGTSNPNLYWYRQAAGRGLQLLFYSVGIGQISSEVPQNLSASRPQDRQFILSSKKLLLSDSGFYLCAWPKQDYGYTFGSGTRLTVV.

The rearrangement joins TRBV11-2 to TRBJ2-7; D is unclear. The CDR3 covers 13 residues. CDR1 is SGHAT and CDR2 is FQNNGV in the germline V gene. V lost 1 base to trimming and J lost 1 base, with 5 bases between them. The DNA for the CDR3 is TGTGCCAGCAGCTTAGGTGTATCCTACGAGCAGTACTTC. Translation gives CASSLGVSYEQYF.

The chain employs TRBV15 and TRBJ1-5, with 7 nucleotides matching TRBD1. There are 15 residues in the CDR3. The germline V gene encodes CDR1 LNHNV and CDR2 YYDKDF (reference sequence). The trim removed 2 bases at V and 6 bases at J, leaving 7 bases unmatched. The CDR3 loop reads CATSRSTGAGQPQHF. The CDR3 DNA is TGTGCCACCAGCAGATCAACAGGGGCCGGTCAGCCCCAGCATTTT. The variable domain in full, completed from reference TRBV15 and TRBJ1-5, reads DAMVIQNPRYQVTQFGKPVTLSCSQTLNHNVMYWYQQKSSQAPKLLFHYYDKDFNNEADTPDNFQSRRPNTSFCFLDIRSPGLGDTAMYLCATSRSTGAGQPQHFGDGTRLSIL.

The chain couples TRBV13 to TRBJ2-7; possible D gene TRBD2, 6 bases. Germline CDR1 and CDR2: PRHDT and FYEKMQ (reference sequence). V gave up 0 bases and J gave up 5 bases, with 11 bases separating them. The CDR3 totals 14 residues. DNA for the CDR3: TGTGCCAGCAGCTTAGGACTAGCCGACCACGAGCAGTACTTC. The encoded protein is CASSLGLADHEQYF.

The chain has TRBV12-5 and TRBJ2-3; TRBD2 aligns across 9 bases. Germline trimming cut 4 bases from V and 0 bases from J; bases unmatched to any gene: 14. The CDR3 is 19 residues long. The germline CDR1 and CDR2 sequences are LGHNT and FRNRAP. This CDR3 is CASGWSGAGGLSSTDTQYF. The CDR3 coding sequence is TGTGCTAGTGGTTGGTCGGGGGCGGGAGGGTTAAGTAGCACAGATACGCAGTATTTT.

J is TRBJ1-4 and V is TRBV2; the match to TRBD1 covers 10 bases. The CDR3 has 14 residues. CDR1 and CDR2 from the germline V gene are SNHLY and FYNNEI. The trim removed 3 bases at V and 8 bases at J, leaving 3 bases unmatched. The CDR3 DNA reads TGTGCCAGCAGTGAGGAGGGACAGGGGGAAAAACTGTTTTTT. This translates into CASSEEGQGEKLFF.

The CDR3 is CASRYGTSGSYEQYF. CDR3 in DNA: TGTGCCAGCAGATATGGGACTAGCGGTTCCTACGAGCAGTACTTC. This chain joins TRBV5-4 and TRBJ2-7; the match to TRBD2 covers 11 bases. The germline gives CDR1 SGHNT, CDR2 YYREEE (reference sequence). CDR3 size: 15 residues. J was trimmed by 1 base and V by 5 bases; bases with no gene match: 5.

This sequence joins TRBV5-4 and TRBJ2-7; TRBD1 matches at 9 bases. CDR3 length: 15 amino acids. The V gene end was trimmed by 2 bases and the J gene end by 8 bases; junction bases not matched to a gene: 11. The germline gives CDR1 SGHNT, CDR2 YYREEE (reference sequence). The CDR3 DNA is TGTGCCAGCAGCTTAAGCACAGGGGGCCGTACTAAGCAGTACTTC. Its translation is CASSLSTGGRTKQYF.

This chain links TRBV7-6 with TRBJ2-3; D is unresolved. Germline V gene sequence: CDR1 SGHVS, CDR2 FNYEAQ. This CDR3 comprises 16 residues. V was shortened by 3 bases and J by 4 bases, with 17 bases between the two germline ends. CDR3 sequence reads: CASSFRPHPTPDTQYF. CDR3 nucleotides: TGTGCCAGCAGCTTTCGACCGCATCCGACTCCAGATACGCAGTATTTT.

A note on this clone: At one of its ends the junction is not consistent with the germline gene, which may arise from a read error. The chain carries TRBV27 and TRBJ2-7; TRBD1 matches at 9 bases. The germline V gene encodes CDR1 MNHEY and CDR2 SMNVEV (reference sequence). The CDR3 is made up of 15 amino acids. The CDR3 sequence is CASSVSGTGSYEQYF. For the CDR3, the DNA is TGTGCCAGCAGTGTATCCGGGACAGGGAGCTACGAGCAGTACTTC.

This clone was seen once. The chain combines TRBV11-2 with TRBJ2-3, with 15 nucleotides matching TRBD2. Germline CDR1 and CDR2: SGHAT and FQNNGV. V gave up 4 bases and J gave up 5 bases; unmatched junction bases: 4. The CDR3 runs to 16 residues. CDR3 sequence: CASSSGTSGRRDTQYF. CDR3 nucleotide sequence: TGTGCCAGCAGCTCCGGGACTAGCGGGAGGAGAGATACGCAGTATTTT.

V is TRBV19 and J is TRBJ1-1; D not certain. From germline, CDR1 is LNHDA and CDR2 SQIVND (reference sequence). This CDR3 has 16 residues. The ends were cut back, 0 bases at V and 1 base at J, with 12 bases in the middle. The CDR3 coding sequence is TGTGCCAGTAGTATAGATCGGGAAGGAACGAACACTGAAGCTTTCTTT. Amino acid sequence: CASSIDREGTNTEAFF.

The rearrangement uses TRBV7-8 and TRBJ1-2; TRBD1 aligns across 10 bases. Germline V gives CDR1 SGHVS, CDR2 FQNEAQ. After removal of 1 base from V and 8 bases from J, the junction contained 4 bases not matched to a gene. This CDR3 is 14 amino acids long. For the CDR3, the DNA is TGTGCCAGCAGCTTAGGACAGGGGGCTCGGGGCTACACCTTC. Translated: CASSLGQGARGYTF.

The J gene is TRBJ2-5, the V gene TRBV30; D gene uncertain. V was clipped by 0 bases and J by 7 bases, with 18 bases between them. The CDR3 runs 15 residues. CDR1 is GTSNPN and CDR2 is SVGIG in the germline V gene (reference sequence). Here the CDR3 reads CAWSVSPSTLGTQYF. The DNA of the CDR3 is TGTGCCTGGAGTGTATCGCCTAGTACCCTCGGGACCCAGTACTTC.

J is TRBJ1-5 and V is TRBV7-9; no reliable D call. In germline, CDR1 is SEHNR, CDR2 FQNEAQ (reference sequence). This CDR3 region has 14 residues. The V and J ends lost 1 base and 6 bases respectively, with 10 bases between them. The CDR3 DNA is TGTGCCAGCAGCTTAGGAAATTCGGGTCAGCCCCAGCATTTT. Translating it yields CASSLGNSGQPQHF. Drawing the rest from reference TRBV7-9 and TRBJ1-5, the complete variable domain is DTGVSQNPRHKITKRGQNVTFRCDPISEHNRLYWYRQTLGQGPEFLTYFQNEAQLEKSRLLSDRFSAERPKGSFSTLEIQRTEQGDSAMYLCASSLGNSGQPQHFGDGTRLSIL.